These 24 T cell receptor beta chains came from one sample sequenced in a study of T cell changes during pregnancy in multiple sclerosis. Assay: immunoSEQ multiplex PCR; the TCRdb copy retains only in-frame clones and omits some. Counted here are some 71,000 clones, about 91% occurring once; the ten biggest clones make up roughly 1.6%. The sample in question was peripheral blood, obtained after pregnancy. These receptors all come from a female donor with multiple sclerosis, enrolled in a pregnancy study.

The CDR3 region is CASSRETVAYGYTF. In DNA form, the CDR3 reads TGCGCCAGTTCCCGAGAGACTGTTGCCTATGGCTACACCTTC. The V and J genes are TRBV5-1 and TRBJ1-2, with unresolved D. The V gene's germline CDR1 is SGHRS and CDR2 YFSETQ. There are 14 residues in the CDR3. Between the trimmed V and J ends, which lost 8 bases and 4 bases, there was a span of 18 bases.

The rearrangement links TRBV18 to TRBJ2-7; 9 bases are a match to TRBD1. There are 16 residues in the CDR3. V was pared by 4 bases and J by 0 bases, with 7 bases of the junction left unmatched. The germline V gene encodes CDR1 KGHSH and CDR2 LQKENI. Here the CDR3 DNA reads TGTGCCAGCTCACGAATACAGGGGGCGAGCTCCTACGAGCAGTACTTC. It is translated as CASSRIQGASSYEQYF.

The chain links TRBV19 to TRBJ2-7, with a possible D match to TRBD1 (6 bases). CDR1 and CDR2 (germline): LNHDA, SQIVND (reference sequence). This CDR3 comprises 15 residues. The V end was cut by 4 bases, the J end by 0 bases, with 13 bases between. CDR3 sequence (DNA): TGTGCCAGTAGTACACGACAGGAGAGCTCCTACGAGCAGTACTTC. This sequence encodes CASSTRQESSYEQYF.

The table lists this clone with a count of one. This chain uses TRBV2 with TRBJ1-2, with 12 bases identical to TRBD1. Per germline, CDR1 SNHLY and CDR2 FYNNEI. The CDR3 runs 16 residues. The trim removed 6 bases at V and 8 bases at J, leaving 13 bases unmatched. CDR3 bases: TGTGCCAGCAGGGCACCGGGACAGGGGGCTTCGAAGGGCTACACCTTC. Protein product: CASRAPGQGASKGYTF.

This clone has only one observation. This sequence joins TRBV5-3 and TRBJ2-1; maybe TRBD2 (5 bases). TRBV5-3 is identified as an open reading frame with a role that is uncertain. This CDR3 has 13 amino acids. Between the trimmed V and J ends, which lost 9 bases and 5 bases, there was a span of 15 bases. Here the CDR3 DNA reads TGTGCCAACCCTGGAGGTAGCGACAATGAGCAGTTCTTC. Translation gives CANPGGSDNEQFF.

The V and J genes are TRBV5-5 and TRBJ2-7; 11 bases line up with TRBD1. The CDR3 length is 15 residues. The junction had 6 bases not matched to a gene; V was cut back by 5 bases and J by 2 bases. The germline CDR1 and CDR2 sequences are SGHKS and YYEKEE (reference sequence). The CDR3 bases are TGTGCCAGCAGTTGGGGGGGACAGGGGGCCTACGAGCAGTACTTC. This codes for CASSWGGQGAYEQYF.

J is TRBJ2-7 and V is TRBV29-1, with D hard to call. Trimming took 4 bases from V and 2 from J, leaving 12 bases between them. The CDR3 is made up of 13 amino acids. Germline lookup yields CDR1 SQVTM and CDR2 ANQGSEA. The chain's CDR3 is CSVGGPKTYEQYF. Here the CDR3 DNA reads TGCAGCGTTGGTGGCCCGAAGACCTACGAGCAGTACTTC.

The chain uses TRBV7-2 and TRBJ2-7; 8 bases match TRBD2. The CDR3 consists of 16 residues. Per the germline V gene, CDR1 is SGHTA and CDR2 is FQGNSA. The trim removed 5 bases at V and 1 base at J, leaving 10 bases unmatched. CDR3 nucleotide sequence: TGTGCCAGCAGCGGCCACGGAGGGACTAGGTCCTACGAGCAGTACTTC. Its translation: CASSGHGGTRSYEQYF.

This clone was detected once. This chain links TRBV7-2 with TRBJ1-1, with TRBD1 matching over 7 bases. This CDR3 spans 13 amino acids. V lost 5 bases, J lost 11 bases, and 11 bases stayed unmatched. Germline V lookup: CDR1 SGHTA, CDR2 FQGNSA. The CDR3 spells CASSTTGQARAFF. The CDR3 region has the DNA TGTGCCAGCAGCACCACCGGACAGGCTAGGGCTTTCTTT.

V is TRBV6-5 and J is TRBJ2-7; 10 bases match TRBD2. This CDR3 spans 14 amino acids. V trimming: 6 bases; J trimming: 1 base; junction bases outside the gene matches: 3. CDR1 is MNHEY, CDR2 SVGAGI, per germline. The CDR3: CASRSGLASYEQYF. The CDR3, as DNA: TGTGCCAGCAGGTCGGGACTAGCGTCCTACGAGCAGTACTTC.

V usage is TRBV30 and J usage is TRBJ2-2; TRBD2 aligns across 7 bases. J was trimmed by 7 bases and V by 2 bases; bases with no gene match: 4. The germline V gene has CDR1 GTSNPN and CDR2 SVGIG (reference sequence). The CDR3 covers 13 residues. The CDR3 DNA is TGTGCCTGGAGTAAACGCGGGGGCGGGGAGCTGTTTTTT. As protein: CAWSKRGGGELFF.

V usage is TRBV5-4 and J usage is TRBJ1-2, with TRBD1 matching 9 bases. The CDR3 loop spans 16 amino acids. Per the germline V gene, CDR1 is SGHNT and CDR2 is YYREEE (reference sequence). Trimming took 3 bases from V and 4 from J; bases not matched to a gene: 10. CDR3 in amino acids: CASSYRGQGPIYGYTF. The CDR3 DNA is TGTGCCAGCAGCTACCGGGGACAGGGACCTATCTATGGCTACACCTTC. The variable domain in full, with the rest retrieved from reference TRBV5-4 and TRBJ1-2, is ETGVTQSPTHLIKTRGQQVTLRCSSQSGHNTVSWYQQALGQGPQFIFQYYREEENGRGNFPPRFSGLQFPNYSSELNVNALELDDSALYLCASSYRGQGPIYGYTFGSGTRLTVV.

The chain uses TRBV5-1 and TRBJ2-6; D is unclear. Between the trimmed V and J ends, which lost 4 bases and 0 bases, there was a span of 5 bases. This CDR3 region has 14 residues. The V gene's germline CDR1 is SGHRS and CDR2 YFSETQ. This CDR3 is CASSLRSGANVLTF. CDR3 nucleotides: TGCGCCAGCAGCCTCCGCTCTGGGGCCAACGTCCTGACTTTC.

J is TRBJ2-7 and V is TRBV29-1, with D possibly being TRBD2 (6 bases). Trimming pared 0 bases from V and 6 bases from J, leaving 12 bases between. The CDR3 length is 13 residues. The germline CDR1 and CDR2 sequences are SQVTM and ANQGSEA. The CDR3 bases are TGCAGCGTTGAAGATCTGACTAGAAGCGAGCAGTACTTC. Protein sequence: CSVEDLTRSEQYF.

The chain joins TRBV19 to TRBJ2-3; D unclear. V was trimmed by 6 bases and J by 3 bases, leaving 19 bases between them. This CDR3 has 16 amino acids. Germline lookup yields CDR1 LNHDA and CDR2 SQIVND (reference sequence). CDR3 in amino acids: CASSTADPGGTDTQYF. CDR3 nucleotides: TGTGCCAGTAGCACCGCCGACCCGGGTGGGACAGATACGCAGTATTTT.

The V call is TRBV28, the J call TRBJ1-1; a weak D match, TRBD1 (6 bases). The germline V and J ends were trimmed by 4 bases and 0 bases, with 24 bases remaining between them. Germline-derived CDR1 and CDR2 are MDHEN and SYDVKM. The CDR3 loop spans 19 amino acids. The DNA for the CDR3 is TGTGCCAGCAGTTCATTCGCCCAAGGGGGGGGCCTCCTGAACACTGAAGCTTTCTTT. It translates to CASSSFAQGGGLLNTEAFF. Based on the CDR3 plus reference TRBV28 and TRBJ1-1, the full variable domain is DVKVTQSSRYLVKRTGEKVFLECVQDMDHENMFWYRQDPGLGLRLIYFSYDVKMKEKGDIPEGYSVSREKKERFSLILESASTNQTSMYLCASSSFAQGGGLLNTEAFFGQGTRLTVV.

This rearrangement joins TRBV7-6 to TRBJ2-1, with 9 bases that match TRBD2. Trimming removed 5 bases from V and 7 bases from J; junction bases left unmatched: 12. The CDR3 length is 16 residues. Germline assignment: CDR1 SGHVS and CDR2 FNYEAQ. The CDR3 DNA follows: TGTGCCAGCAGCGGTCCAATAGCGGGAGTTAGGAATGAGCAGTTCTTC. Its protein is CASSGPIAGVRNEQFF. The full variable domain, in which reference TRBV7-6 and TRBJ2-1 provide the parts outside the CDR3, is GAGVSQSPRYKVTKRGQDVALRCDPISGHVSLYWYRQALGQGPEFLTYFNYEAQQDKSGLPNDRFSAERPEGSISTLTIQRTEQRDSAMYRCASSGPIAGVRNEQFFGPGTRLTVL.

This rearrangement joins TRBV9 to TRBJ2-2; no clear D gene. Trimming removed 5 bases from V and 0 bases from J, with 14 bases in between. The CDR3 has 16 residues. The germline V gene has CDR1 SGDLS and CDR2 YYNGEE. CDR3 loop: CASSPIKRANTGELFF. Here the CDR3 DNA reads TGTGCCAGCAGTCCGATCAAACGGGCGAACACCGGGGAGCTGTTTTTT.

The table lists this clone with a count of one. The genes are TRBV9 and TRBJ2-2, with 12 bases lining up with TRBD2. From germline, CDR1 is SGDLS and CDR2 YYNGEE. V shed 0 bases and J 7 bases; nucleotides not matched to a gene: 16. The CDR3 is 20 residues long. DNA of the CDR3: TGTGCCAGCAGCGTAGGGATGCTAGCGGGAGGGCCGATGGAAAGCGGGGAGCTGTTTTTT. As protein: CASSVGMLAGGPMESGELFF.

The gene calls are TRBV9 and TRBJ2-1; a possible D gene is TRBD2 (5 bases). Germline CDR1 and CDR2: SGDLS and YYNGEE. This CDR3 has 16 residues. V lost 0 bases to trimming and J lost 2 bases, with 12 bases between them. CDR3 amino acids: CASSVAPAEPYNEQFF. The DNA of the CDR3 is TGTGCCAGCAGCGTAGCTCCAGCGGAGCCCTACAATGAGCAGTTCTTC.

This clone was counted between two and nine times. The chain is built from TRBV11-2 and TRBJ1-4, with a possible D match to TRBD1 (5 bases). Per the germline V gene, CDR1 is SGHAT and CDR2 is FQNNGV. Trimming took 3 bases from V and 6 from J, leaving 11 bases between them. This CDR3 has 14 amino acids. CDR3 DNA: TGTGCCAGCAGCTTTCATGTACAGGATGAAAAACTGTTTTTT. Its protein product is CASSFHVQDEKLFF.

CDR3 loop: CASSLDRVGYTF. The CDR3 nucleotides are TGTGCCAGCAGTTTAGACAGGGTTGGCTACACCTTC. The rearrangement links TRBV28 to TRBJ1-2, with 7 bases that match TRBD1. This CDR3 contains 12 residues. V was pared by 2 bases and J by 7 bases, with 1 base of the junction left unmatched. Germline CDR1 is MDHEN and CDR2 is SYDVKM.

The V gene is TRBV2, the J gene TRBJ2-5; 9 bases line up with TRBD1. Unmatched junction bases numbered 3, after V lost 6 bases and J lost 4 bases. CDR1 SNHLY and CDR2 FYNNEI come from the germline V gene. This CDR3 comprises 13 residues. CDR3 loop: CASRLTGGETQYF. In DNA form, the CDR3 reads TGTGCCAGCAGACTGACAGGGGGAGAGACCCAGTACTTC.

The chain links TRBV21-1 to TRBJ2-7; the table calls TRBD1, which could not be checked here. TRBV21-1 corresponds to a pseudogene. The CDR3 is 15 residues long. The CDR3: CASSNLTGWSYEQYF. The CDR3, as DNA: TGTGCCAGCAGCAACCTGACAGGGTGGTCCTACGAGCAGTACTTC.